This T cell receptor (beta chain) was sequenced for a study of T cells in Graves' hyperthyroidism and ophthalmopathy. Study findings and constraints: In the blood, most expanded thyroid clonotypes above 0.001 appeared as well.

J was trimmed by 1 base and V by 3 bases; bases with no gene match: 5. Looked up from germline, CDR1 is MGHDK and CDR2 is SYGVNS. The length of the CDR3 is 15 residues. As concerns this clonotype: Its matching antigen is unknown.

The investigators amplified TCR beta CDR3 regions from RNA transcripts. During a first-round RT-PCR of the TCR CDR3, the HTBI primer set was used. TCRdb re-analysed the multiplex PCR reads in MiXCR, keeping a single row per CDR3 protein. This table holds 610,000 or so distinct CDR3 sequences, about 43% found once. This clonotype originated in a woman under 30 with Graves' hyperthyroidism. Specimen: peripheral blood or thyroid tissue (not recorded which). This sequence joins TRBV25-1 and TRBJ1-1; 7 bases are shared with TRBD1. CDR3 coding DNA: TGTGCCAGCAGTGATAGGGGACAGACGAACACTGAAGCTTTCTTT. This encodes CASSDRGQTNTEAFF.